The table lists the clone carrying this T cell receptor (beta chain) with a few counts. Its antigen is as yet unknown. The data originate from a study of T cells in Graves' hyperthyroidism and ophthalmopathy. Amplified TCR beta CDR3 regions came from RNA transcripts. HTBI primers drove first-round RT-PCR of the TCR CDR3. TCRdb itself ran the multiplex PCR reads through MiXCR, one entry per CDR3 protein. Here the sample spans hundreds of thousands of distinct CDR3 sequences, about 20% being singletons. Among ophthalmopathy patients, the Clinical Activity Score reached at least 3, the NOSPECS grade reached at least 4, and duration remained under 3 months. On the basis of clinical symptoms, serum thyroxine and TRAb, thyroid ultrasound and orbital computed tomography, diagnoses were made. Study-wide results and caveats: A median 6.5 months before onset, the model predicted ophthalmopathy. The blood repertoire included most of the expanded thyroid clonotypes above 0.001.

Per germline, CDR1 MGHDK and CDR2 SYGVNS. The V gene lost 8 bases and the J gene lost 0 bases, with 15 bases spanning the gap. The CDR3 consists of 15 residues. The sample consisted of blood. This chain connects TRBV25-1 to TRBJ2-3, with D unclear. This TCR was recovered from a man under 40 with Graves' ophthalmopathy. CDR3 protein: CASSPRAVSTDTQYF. Written as DNA, the CDR3 is TGTGCCAGCTCTCCAAGGGCGGTTAGCACAGATACGCAGTATTTT.